What follows is one T cell receptor beta chain and its context. This sample is drawn from a study of blood T cell repertoires in COVID-19. Study-wide context: T cells, B-cell-depleted T cells, or PBMCs provided the cDNA or gDNA that served as material.

Methods used by the authors: Amplification with reference gene primers provided the estimates of nucleated cell counts. Here immunoSEQ multiplex PCR was the method, and the copy in TCRdb shows in-frame clones only, minus some. D and trimming were read from the DNA, whereas the V and J calls and clone size are those reported in that table. The table records roughly 150,000 clones, approximately 80% of them present only once. Germline V gives CDR1 SEHNR, CDR2 FQNEAQ (reference sequence). CDR3 length: 16 amino acids. V lost 4 bases and J 2 bases, leaving 16 bases between the germline ends. This sequence joins TRBV7-9 and TRBJ2-3; D is perhaps TRBD2 (5 bases). Sequencing input: PBMCs or T cells enriched from blood (not recorded which). This sequence was found in a woman aged 50 to 65 who had recovered from COVID-19. The CDR3 spells CASSSPGGSNTDTQYF. The CDR3 DNA reads as TGTGCCAGCAGCTCACCTGGCGGGTCTAACACAGATACGCAGTATTTT.